The text below deals with one T cell receptor beta chain. Here immunoSEQ multiplex PCR was the method, and the copy in TCRdb shows in-frame clones only, minus some. Among 100,000 or so clones listed, 85% were seen once. The CDR3 has 15 amino acids. Germline CDR1 is MDHEN and CDR2 is SYDVKM. Trimming took 4 bases from V and 4 from J; bases not matched to a gene: 8. This entry is derived from a study of blood T cell repertoires in COVID-19. This sequence originates from a woman aged 70-85 years with active or convalescent COVID-19. The sequencing input was peripheral blood. The chain combines TRBV28 with TRBJ1-2, with 8 bases fitting TRBD1. The DNA of the CDR3 is TGTGCCAGCAGTTACGGATCAGGGGGCGCCTATGGCTACACCTTC. It yields the protein CASSYGSGGAYGYTF.